Here is one T cell receptor (beta chain) with its context. CDR3 length equals 11 residues. V lost 5 bases to trimming and J lost 7 bases; unmatched junction nucleotides: 3. Germline-derived CDR1 and CDR2 are GTSNPN and SVGIG (reference sequence). The assay was immunoSEQ multiplex PCR, and TCRdb's table has in-frame clones only and misses some. The sample carries more than 250,000 clones, roughly nine tenths recorded once. The sample belongs to a study of blood T cell repertoires in COVID-19. This rearrangement joins TRBV30 to TRBJ2-5, with 8 bases matching TRBD1. The source is a woman aged 18-29 years who had recovered from COVID-19. The sequencing sample was made of PBMCs or T cells enriched from blood (not recorded which). Written as DNA, the CDR3 is TGTGCCTGGGATACAGGGGGGACCCAGTACTTC. Its protein is CAWDTGGTQYF. The whole variable domain, filled in from reference TRBV30 and TRBJ2-5, reads SQTIHQWPATLVQPVGSPLSLECTVEGTSNPNLYWYRQAAGRGLQLLFYSVGIGQISSEVPQNLSASRPQDRQFILSSKKLLLSDSGFYLCAWDTGGTQYFGPGTRLLVL.